These 30 T cell receptor beta chains were all obtained from the same sample, sequenced in a study of blood T cell repertoires in COVID-19. Assay used: immunoSEQ multiplex PCR; TCRdb lists only in-frame clones, some missing. The sample has around 300,000 clones; about 87% are singletons. The sequenced material came from peripheral blood. The receptors were sampled from a woman in her forties with acute or convalescent COVID-19.

The chain uses TRBV18 and TRBJ2-3, with 8 bases matching TRBD2. The germline gives CDR1 KGHSH, CDR2 LQKENI. J lost 2 bases, V lost 2 bases, and 3 bases had no gene match. This CDR3 is built from 15 residues. CDR3 bases: TGTGCCAGCTCACCAACAGCGGGGGCCACAGATACGCAGTATTTT. Translating it yields CASSPTAGATDTQYF.

The chain employs TRBV11-1 and TRBJ1-1; 7 nucleotides agree with TRBD1. CDR3 length: 13 residues. The V gene's germline CDR1 is SGHAT and CDR2 FQDESV (reference sequence). The V and J ends lost 5 bases and 9 bases, in that order; junction bases with no gene match: 9. DNA for the CDR3: TGTGCCAGCAGCACCGCTGACAGGGTGAAAGCTTTCTTT. This codes for CASSTADRVKAFF.

The gene calls are TRBV15 and TRBJ2-3; 9 bases fit TRBD2. Germline CDR1 LNHNV, CDR2 YYDKDF (reference sequence). The ends lost 9 bases at V and 1 base at J; junction bases unmatched: 17. This CDR3 has 18 amino acids. The CDR3 reads CATKQVGSGGTGTDTQYF. CDR3 in DNA: TGTGCCACAAAACAAGTGGGTAGCGGGGGAACGGGCACAGATACGCAGTATTTT.

The chain joins TRBV19 to TRBJ1-2, with TRBD1 as a possible D gene (5 bases). The length of the CDR3 is 16 residues. V lost 3 bases and J 4 bases, leaving 18 bases between the germline ends. CDR1 is LNHDA, CDR2 SQIVND, per germline (reference sequence). The CDR3 here is CASSIYTFTGGYGYTF. The CDR3 nucleotides are TGTGCCAGTAGTATCTATACCTTCACCGGGGGCTATGGCTACACCTTC.

The V call is TRBV7-9, the J call TRBJ2-3; D is perhaps TRBD1 (5 bases). CDR1 SEHNR and CDR2 FQNEAQ come from the germline V gene (reference sequence). This CDR3 contains 17 residues. Trimming left V 5 bases short and J 2 bases short, with 20 bases between. The CDR3 nucleotides are TGTGCCAGCAGCCCCCCAAGAGAAGGGGCGAACACAGATACGCAGTATTTT. Its translation: CASSPPREGANTDTQYF.

This chain uses TRBV19 with TRBJ1-2; 7 bases fit TRBD1. In germline, CDR1 is LNHDA, CDR2 SQIVND (reference sequence). The CDR3 runs 12 residues. Germline trimming cut 7 bases from V and 7 bases from J; bases unmatched to any gene: 6. CDR3 loop: CASKVGGFGYTF. The CDR3 DNA sequence: TGTGCCAGTAAAGTAGGGGGCTTTGGCTACACCTTC.

The chain uses TRBV5-5 and TRBJ2-5; TRBD2 agrees at 7 bases. V gave up 1 base and J gave up 2 bases; unmatched junction bases: 20. The CDR3 is 20 amino acids. Germline V lookup: CDR1 SGHKS, CDR2 YYEKEE (reference sequence). The DNA of the CDR3 is TGTGCCAGCAGCTTGTCGGTAATGGTGGGGGGGGGAGACCAGCAAGAGACCCAGTACTTC. Its protein is CASSLSVMVGGGDQQETQYF.

The gene calls are TRBV28 and TRBJ1-2, with 8 bases that match TRBD1. The germline CDR1 and CDR2 sequences are MDHEN and SYDVKM. The CDR3 consists of 16 residues. V shed 4 bases and J 6 bases; nucleotides not matched to a gene: 13. This CDR3 reads CASSSTPGQARDGYTF. The DNA of the CDR3 is TGTGCCAGCAGTTCGACTCCGGGACAGGCTAGAGATGGCTACACCTTC.

A few counts support this clone. The rearrangement links TRBV5-1 to TRBJ2-3; 11 bases fit TRBD2. The CDR3 runs 14 residues. After removal of 3 bases from V and 3 bases from J, the junction contained 0 bases not matched to a gene. Per germline, CDR1 SGHRS and CDR2 YFSETQ. CDR3 sequence reads: CASSSSGRTDTQYF. The CDR3 DNA follows: TGCGCCAGCAGCTCTAGCGGGAGGACAGATACGCAGTATTTT.

This clone was counted only a few times. The gene calls are TRBV9 and TRBJ1-2; D gene unclear. Germline V gene data show CDR1 as SGDLS and CDR2 as YYNGEE. V dropped 3 bases and J dropped 11 bases, with 8 bases sitting between them. The CDR3 length is 10 residues. CDR3 region: CASSDTEYTF. As DNA, the CDR3 is TGTGCCAGCAGCGACACGGAGTACACCTTC.

This clone was detected once. The J gene is TRBJ1-1, the V gene TRBV2; D is unclear. Looked up from germline, CDR1 is SNHLY and CDR2 is FYNNEI. The CDR3 totals 12 residues. The V gene lost 4 bases and the J gene lost 5 bases, with 8 bases spanning the gap. In DNA, the CDR3 is TGTGCCAGCAGTGGCGGGGTTACTGAAGCTTTCTTT. It encodes CASSGGVTEAFF.

The DNA for the CDR3 is TGCGCCAGCAGCCAAGGCGAGGGAACTGGAAACACCATATATTTT. Amino acid sequence: CASSQGEGTGNTIYF. The J gene is TRBJ1-3, the V gene TRBV4-1; unclear D gene. The V and J ends lost 1 base and 2 bases respectively, with 9 bases between them. Looked up from germline, CDR1 is MGHRA and CDR2 is YSYEKL. This CDR3 comprises 15 residues.

This clone was seen a single time. DNA of the CDR3: TGTGCCAGCAGCTTGAGGTCCCCAGGGCGGATGAACACTGAAGCTTTCTTT. Protein: CASSLRSPGRMNTEAFF. The rearrangement joins TRBV11-2 to TRBJ1-1; D perhaps matches TRBD1 (5 bases). This CDR3 contains 17 residues. V lost 3 bases and J 0 bases, leaving 17 bases between the germline ends. From germline, CDR1 is SGHAT and CDR2 FQNNGV.

The CDR3 nucleotides are TGTGCCACCAGCGCACCGCAGGGGGTTGGGGAGCTGTTTTTT. Protein: CATSAPQGVGELFF. This sequence joins TRBV15 and TRBJ2-2, with 7 bases that match TRBD1. The CDR3 extends over 14 amino acids. Per germline, CDR1 LNHNV and CDR2 YYDKDF (reference sequence). J gave up 8 bases and V 5 bases, and 8 bases lay outside the gene matches.

The chain recombines TRBV19 with TRBJ1-1; D perhaps matches TRBD1 (5 bases). The CDR3 is 14 amino acids. The germline gives CDR1 LNHDA, CDR2 SQIVND (reference sequence). The V and J ends lost 4 bases and 3 bases respectively, with 12 bases between them. The CDR3 protein is CASSRSQGDTEAFF. CDR3 nucleotide sequence: TGTGCCAGTAGTAGGAGCCAAGGGGACACTGAAGCTTTCTTT.

The rearrangement joins TRBV11-2 to TRBJ2-2; TRBD2 agrees at 13 bases. Germline values: CDR1 SGHAT, CDR2 FQNNGV. CDR3 length: 19 amino acids. V was clipped by 5 bases and J by 3 bases; unmatched bases: 12. In DNA, the CDR3 is TGTGCCAGCAGCACACTAGCGGGGGGGGCCCGTGGGGACACCGGGGAGCTGTTTTTT. Its protein is CASSTLAGGARGDTGELFF.

The genes are TRBV30 and TRBJ1-1, with TRBD1 matching 11 bases. Germline V CDR1 and CDR2: GTSNPN, SVGIG (reference sequence). The junction had 5 bases not matched to a gene; V was cut back by 8 bases and J by 3 bases. This CDR3 is built from 13 residues. The CDR3 DNA reads as TGTGCCGGGACAGGGGGAAGATACACTGAAGCTTTCTTT. The encoded protein is CAGTGGRYTEAFF.

The rearrangement uses TRBV19 and TRBJ1-6, with D tentatively TRBD1 (6 bases). The CDR3 sequence is 14 residues long. V lost 6 bases, J lost 7 bases, and 13 bases lay in between. Germline loops: CDR1 LNHDA, CDR2 SQIVND (reference sequence). CDR3 coding DNA: TGTGCCAGTAGCGCTGGACAGCGAAATTCACCCCTCCACTTT. Its protein product is CASSAGQRNSPLHF. The full variable domain, in which reference TRBV19 and TRBJ1-6 provide the parts outside the CDR3, is DGGITQSPKYLFRKEGQNVTLSCEQNLNHDAMYWYRQDPGQGLRLIYYSQIVNDFQKGDIAEGYSVSREKKESFPLTVTSAQKNPTAFYLCASSAGQRNSPLHFGNGTRLTVT.

The V and J genes are TRBV3-1 (or the pseudogene TRBV3-2) and TRBJ1-2; D unclear. CDR1 and CDR2 from the germline V gene are LGHDT and YNNKEL (reference sequence). The CDR3 has 15 residues. Trimming removed 1 base from V and 4 bases from J, with 13 bases in between. CDR3 loop: CASSQAAGITYGYTF. In DNA form, the CDR3 reads TGTGCCAGCAGCCAAGCTGCAGGAATAACCTATGGCTACACCTTC.

The chain carries TRBV5-1 and TRBJ1-2; no firm D call. The ends were cut back, 2 bases at V and 6 bases at J, with 14 bases in the middle. The CDR3 loop spans 14 amino acids. In germline, CDR1 is SGHRS, CDR2 YFSETQ. The CDR3 protein is CASSFAGSMDGYTF. The CDR3 DNA follows: TGCGCCAGCAGCTTTGCGGGCTCAATGGATGGCTACACCTTC. Combining the CDR3 with reference TRBV5-1 and TRBJ1-2 gives the whole variable domain KAGVTQTPRYLIKTRGQQVTLSCSPISGHRSVSWYQQTPGQGLQFLFEYFSETQRNKGNFPGRFSGRQFSNSRSEMNVSTLELGDSALYLCASSFAGSMDGYTFGSGTRLTVV.

Of note for this clone: Other DNA sequences within the sample encode an identical CDR3. V and J are TRBV3-1 (or the pseudogene TRBV3-2) and TRBJ2-1; D remains unclear. Trimming took off 0 bases at V and 8 bases at J, with 5 bases between the two ends. Germline V gene sequence: CDR1 LGHDT, CDR2 YNNKEL (reference sequence). This CDR3 region has 12 residues. The CDR3 loop is CASSQESYEQFF. The DNA for the CDR3 is TGTGCCAGCAGCCAAGAAAGCTATGAGCAGTTCTTC.

Details on this clone: Germline is not matched at one junction end, which may reflect a read error. The V call is TRBV6-1, the J call TRBJ2-3; TRBD1 matches at 7 bases. Germline loops: CDR1 MNHNS, CDR2 SASEGT. This CDR3 contains 13 residues. The CDR3 DNA follows: TGTGCCGGCAGACAGGGTCGGGCAGATACGCAGTATTTT. This sequence encodes CAGRQGRADTQYF.

The table lists this clone with a count of one. This sequence joins TRBV7-8 and TRBJ2-3; D is possibly TRBD1 (5 bases). V gave up 5 bases and J gave up 1 base, with 16 bases separating them. CDR1 SGHVS and CDR2 FQNEAQ come from the germline V gene. This CDR3 has 16 residues. The CDR3: CASSAPHRFRTDTQYF. CDR3 nucleotides: TGTGCCAGCAGCGCGCCCCACAGGTTTCGCACAGATACGCAGTATTTT. The whole variable domain, filled in from reference TRBV7-8 and TRBJ2-3, reads GAGVSQSPRYKVAKRGQDVALRCDPISGHVSLFWYQQALGQGPEFLTYFQNEAQLDKSGLPSDRFFAERPEGSVSTLKIQRTQQEDSAVYLCASSAPHRFRTDTQYFGPGTRLTVL.

The chain couples TRBV5-1 to TRBJ2-1; TRBD1 matches at 7 bases. CDR1 and CDR2 from the germline V gene are SGHRS and YFSETQ. The CDR3 contains 14 residues. Losses at the gene ends were 0 bases for V and 5 bases for J; bases not matched to a gene: 2. CDR3 nucleotide sequence: TGCGCCAGCAGCTTGGCCGGGACAGACAATGAGCAGTTCTTC. This translates into CASSLAGTDNEQFF.

The chain combines TRBV27 with TRBJ1-6, with D uncertain. V was shortened by 2 bases and J by 9 bases, with 11 bases between the two germline ends. Germline-derived CDR1 and CDR2 are MNHEY and SMNVEV (reference sequence). The CDR3 consists of 14 residues. Here the CDR3 DNA reads TGTGCCAGCAGTTTAATAGAGGGTGGTTCACCCCTCCACTTT. It is translated as CASSLIEGGSPLHF.

The V call is TRBV5-1, the J call TRBJ2-1, with 9 nucleotides matching TRBD2. The CDR3 is 11 residues long. J was trimmed by 15 bases and V by 4 bases; bases with no gene match: 5. Germline V gene lookup returns CDR1 SGHRS and CDR2 YFSETQ. DNA for the CDR3: TGCGCCAGCAGCATAGGACTAGCGATGTTCTTC. Translating gives CASSIGLAMFF.

The chain recombines TRBV27 with TRBJ1-5; TRBD1 matches 10 bases. Looked up from germline, CDR1 is MNHEY and CDR2 is SMNVEV (reference sequence). The CDR3 has 14 residues. The J segment lost 11 bases and the V segment lost 5 bases, leaving 9 bases of the junction unmatched. CDR3: CASSHGQGVGAQHF. The CDR3 DNA reads TGTGCCAGCAGTCACGGACAGGGGGTAGGGGCCCAGCATTTT.

The table lists this clone with a few counts. The J gene is TRBJ1-2, the V gene TRBV19, with 8 bases lining up with TRBD1. V trimming: 5 bases; J trimming: 5 bases; junction bases outside the gene matches: 10. The germline gives CDR1 LNHDA, CDR2 SQIVND (reference sequence). The CDR3 has 15 residues. DNA for the CDR3: TGTGCCAGTAGTGATGCAGGGGGCCGGGGATATGGCTACACCTTC. This sequence encodes CASSDAGGRGYGYTF.

This clone has just one count. This chain links TRBV6-6 with TRBJ1-6; D gene uncertain. Germline CDR1 and CDR2: MNHNY and SVGAGI (reference sequence). The ends were cut back, 3 bases at V and 7 bases at J, with 13 bases in the middle. There are 15 residues in the CDR3. CDR3 sequence reads: CASSYGGRPNSPLHF. DNA of the CDR3: TGTGCCAGCAGTTATGGAGGCCGCCCCAATTCACCCCTCCACTTT.

The chain employs TRBV6-5 and TRBJ2-1, with 7 bases identical to TRBD2. The germline V gene encodes CDR1 MNHEY and CDR2 SVGAGI. With V trimmed by 7 bases and J by 9 bases, 15 bases remained unmatched. The length of the CDR3 is 15 residues. In nucleotides, the CDR3 is TGTGCCAGCACTAAAAGCGCCAGCGGGGTTACTGAGCAGTTCTTC. This codes for CASTKSASGVTEQFF.